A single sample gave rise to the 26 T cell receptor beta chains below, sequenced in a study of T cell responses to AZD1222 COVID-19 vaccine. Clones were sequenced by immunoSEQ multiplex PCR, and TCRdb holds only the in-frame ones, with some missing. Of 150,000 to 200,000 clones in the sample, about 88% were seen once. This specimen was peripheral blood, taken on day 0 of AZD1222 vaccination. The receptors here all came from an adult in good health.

The DNA of the CDR3 is TGTGCCAGCTCACCAGAACGAACAGGGTGGGTCAACACTGAAGCTTTCTTT. Its protein is CASSPERTGWVNTEAFF. The gene calls are TRBV18 and TRBJ1-1; D possibly corresponds to TRBD1 (6 bases). Per the germline V gene, CDR1 is KGHSH and CDR2 is LQKENI. Trimming left V 2 bases short and J 2 bases short, with 18 bases between. This CDR3 is built from 17 residues.

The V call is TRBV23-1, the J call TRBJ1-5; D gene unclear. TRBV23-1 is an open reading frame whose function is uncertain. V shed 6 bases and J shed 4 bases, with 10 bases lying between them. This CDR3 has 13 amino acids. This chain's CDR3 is CASRISGNQPQHF. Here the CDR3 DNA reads TGCGCCAGCAGAATAAGCGGGAATCAGCCCCAGCATTTT.

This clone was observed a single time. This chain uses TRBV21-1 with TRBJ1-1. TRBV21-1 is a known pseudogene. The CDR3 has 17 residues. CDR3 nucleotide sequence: TGTGCCAGCCGAAAATTTCGTCGGTCCTCAATTAGGACTGAAGCTTTCTTT. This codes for CASRKFRRSSIRTEAFF.

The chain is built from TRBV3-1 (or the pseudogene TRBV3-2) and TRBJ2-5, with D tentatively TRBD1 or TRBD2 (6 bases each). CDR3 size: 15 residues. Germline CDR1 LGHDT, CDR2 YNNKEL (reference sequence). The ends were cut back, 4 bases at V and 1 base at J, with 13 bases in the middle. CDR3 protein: CASSLIGGTQETQYF. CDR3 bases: TGTGCCAGCAGCCTTATAGGGGGGACCCAAGAGACCCAGTACTTC.

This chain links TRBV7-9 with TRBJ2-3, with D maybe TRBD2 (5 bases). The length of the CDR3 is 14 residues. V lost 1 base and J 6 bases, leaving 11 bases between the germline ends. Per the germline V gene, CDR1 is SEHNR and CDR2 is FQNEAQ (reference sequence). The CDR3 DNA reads TGTGCCAGCAGCTTAGGGCAGAGGGAGGATACGCAGTATTTT. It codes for CASSLGQREDTQYF.

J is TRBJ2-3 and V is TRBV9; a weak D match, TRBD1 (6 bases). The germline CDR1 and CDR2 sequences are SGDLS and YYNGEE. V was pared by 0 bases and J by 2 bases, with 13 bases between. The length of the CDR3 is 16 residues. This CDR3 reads CASSVGQLGATDTQYF. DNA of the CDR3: TGTGCCAGCAGCGTAGGTCAGTTGGGGGCCACAGATACGCAGTATTTT.

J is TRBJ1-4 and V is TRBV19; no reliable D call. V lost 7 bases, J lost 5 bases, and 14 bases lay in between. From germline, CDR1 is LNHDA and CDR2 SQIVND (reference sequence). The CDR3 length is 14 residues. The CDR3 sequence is CASKGPMQNEKLFF. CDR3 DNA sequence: TGTGCCAGTAAAGGACCCATGCAAAATGAAAAACTGTTTTTT.

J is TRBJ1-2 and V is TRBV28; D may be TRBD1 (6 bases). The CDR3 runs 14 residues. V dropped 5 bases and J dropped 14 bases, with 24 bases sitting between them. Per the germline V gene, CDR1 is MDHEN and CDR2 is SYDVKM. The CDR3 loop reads CASSPGTQVMGRTF. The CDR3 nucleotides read TGTGCCAGCAGTCCCGGGACACAAGTAATGGGGCGGACCTTC.

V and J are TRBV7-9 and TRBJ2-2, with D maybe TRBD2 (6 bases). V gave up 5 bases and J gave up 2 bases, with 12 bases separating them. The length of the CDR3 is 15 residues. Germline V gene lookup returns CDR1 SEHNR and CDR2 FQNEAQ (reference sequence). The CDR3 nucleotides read TGTGCCAGCAGCAACCGGGACTTTAACACCGGGGAGCTGTTTTTT. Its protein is CASSNRDFNTGELFF.

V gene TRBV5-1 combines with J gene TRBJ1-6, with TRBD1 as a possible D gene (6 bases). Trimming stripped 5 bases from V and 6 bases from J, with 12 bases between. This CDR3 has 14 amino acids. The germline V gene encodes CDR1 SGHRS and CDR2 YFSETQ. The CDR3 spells CASSPDSPNSPLHF. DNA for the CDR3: TGCGCCAGCAGTCCGGACAGCCCTAATTCACCCCTCCACTTT.

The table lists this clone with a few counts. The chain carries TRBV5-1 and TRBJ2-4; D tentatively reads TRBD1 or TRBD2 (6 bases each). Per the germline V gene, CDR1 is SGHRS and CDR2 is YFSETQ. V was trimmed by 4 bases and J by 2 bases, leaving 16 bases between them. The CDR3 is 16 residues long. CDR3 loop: CASSPEGGSSKNIQYF. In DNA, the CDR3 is TGCGCCAGCAGCCCGGAGGGGGGCAGCTCCAAAAACATTCAGTACTTC.

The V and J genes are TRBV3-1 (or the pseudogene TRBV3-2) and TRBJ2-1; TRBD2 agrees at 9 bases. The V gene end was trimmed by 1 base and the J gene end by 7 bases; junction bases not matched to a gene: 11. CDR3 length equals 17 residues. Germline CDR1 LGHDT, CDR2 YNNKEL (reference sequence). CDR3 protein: CASSQVRAGGTRNEQFF. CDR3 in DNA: TGTGCCAGCAGCCAAGTCCGAGCGGGAGGAACAAGGAATGAGCAGTTCTTC.

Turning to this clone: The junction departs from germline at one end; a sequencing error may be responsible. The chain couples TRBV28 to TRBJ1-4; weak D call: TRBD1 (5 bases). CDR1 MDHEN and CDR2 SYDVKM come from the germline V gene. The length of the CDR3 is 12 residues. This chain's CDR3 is CASSGGPIGAVF. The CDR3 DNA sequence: TGTGCCAGCAGCGGCGGCCCCATCGGGGCCGTTTTT.

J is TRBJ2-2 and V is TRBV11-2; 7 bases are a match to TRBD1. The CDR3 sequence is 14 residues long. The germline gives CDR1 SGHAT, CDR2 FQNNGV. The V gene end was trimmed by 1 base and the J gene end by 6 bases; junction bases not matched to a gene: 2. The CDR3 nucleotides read TGTGCCAGCAGCTTAGGGCAGGGGGCCGGGGAGCTGTTTTTT. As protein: CASSLGQGAGELFF.

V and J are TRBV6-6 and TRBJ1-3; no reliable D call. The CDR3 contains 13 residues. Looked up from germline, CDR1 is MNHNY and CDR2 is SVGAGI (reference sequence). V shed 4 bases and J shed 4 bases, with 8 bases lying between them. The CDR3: CASSSGRGNTIYF. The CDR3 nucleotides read TGTGCCAGCAGTTCGGGGAGAGGAAACACCATATATTTT.

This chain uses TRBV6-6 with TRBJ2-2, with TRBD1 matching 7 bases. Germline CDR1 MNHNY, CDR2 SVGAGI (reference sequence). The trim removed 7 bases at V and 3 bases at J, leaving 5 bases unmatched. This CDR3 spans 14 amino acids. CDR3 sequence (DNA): TGTGCCAGCACCCTGGGACAGTACACCGGGGAGCTGTTTTTT. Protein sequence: CASTLGQYTGELFF.

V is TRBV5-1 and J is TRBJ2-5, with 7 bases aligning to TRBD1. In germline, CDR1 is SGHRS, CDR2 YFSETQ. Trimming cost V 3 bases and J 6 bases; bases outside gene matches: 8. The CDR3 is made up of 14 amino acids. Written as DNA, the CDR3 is TGCGCCAGCAGCTACTCAACAGGGGTTAAGACCCAGTACTTC. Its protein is CASSYSTGVKTQYF.

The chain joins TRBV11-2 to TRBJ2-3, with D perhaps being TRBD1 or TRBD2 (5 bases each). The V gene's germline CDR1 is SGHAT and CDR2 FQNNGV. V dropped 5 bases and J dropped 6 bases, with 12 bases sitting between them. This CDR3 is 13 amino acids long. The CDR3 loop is CASSPRWGDTQYF. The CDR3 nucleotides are TGTGCCAGCAGCCCAAGATGGGGGGATACGCAGTATTTT.

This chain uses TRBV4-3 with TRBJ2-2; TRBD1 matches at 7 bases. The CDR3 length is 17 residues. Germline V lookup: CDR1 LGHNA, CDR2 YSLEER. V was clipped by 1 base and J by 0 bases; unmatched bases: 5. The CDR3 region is CASSQAVGTANTGELFF. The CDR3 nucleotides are TGCGCCAGCAGCCAAGCAGTCGGGACAGCGAACACCGGGGAGCTGTTTTTT.

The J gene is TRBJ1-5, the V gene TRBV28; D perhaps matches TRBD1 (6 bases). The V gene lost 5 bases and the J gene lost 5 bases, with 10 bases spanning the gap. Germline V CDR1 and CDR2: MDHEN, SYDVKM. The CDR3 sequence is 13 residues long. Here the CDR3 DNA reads TGTGCCAGCAGTCCCAGGGGAGATCAGCCCCAGCATTTT. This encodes CASSPRGDQPQHF.

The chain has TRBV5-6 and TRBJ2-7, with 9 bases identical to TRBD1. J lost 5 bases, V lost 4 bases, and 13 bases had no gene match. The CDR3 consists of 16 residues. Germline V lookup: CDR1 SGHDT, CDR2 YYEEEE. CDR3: CASSRTGDRKAHEQYV. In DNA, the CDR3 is TGTGCCAGCAGCCGGACAGGGGACAGGAAGGCTCACGAGCAGTACGTC.

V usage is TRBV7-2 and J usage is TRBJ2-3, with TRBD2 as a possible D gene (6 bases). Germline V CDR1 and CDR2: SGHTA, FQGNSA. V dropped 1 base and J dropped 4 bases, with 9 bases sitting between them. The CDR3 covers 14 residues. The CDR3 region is CASSLGLAPDTQYF. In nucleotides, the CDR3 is TGTGCCAGCAGCTTAGGGCTAGCGCCAGATACGCAGTATTTT.

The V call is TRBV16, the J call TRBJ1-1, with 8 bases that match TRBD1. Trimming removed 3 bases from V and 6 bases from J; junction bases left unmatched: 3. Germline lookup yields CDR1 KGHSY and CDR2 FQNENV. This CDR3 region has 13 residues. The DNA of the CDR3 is TGTGCCAGCAGCCAGCAGGGGGCATCTGAAGCTTTCTTT. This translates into CASSQQGASEAFF.

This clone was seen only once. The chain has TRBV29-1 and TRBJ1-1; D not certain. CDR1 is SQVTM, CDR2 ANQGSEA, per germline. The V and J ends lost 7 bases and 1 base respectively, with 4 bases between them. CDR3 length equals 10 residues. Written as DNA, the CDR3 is TGCAGCGCCCAGAACACTGAAGCTTTCTTT. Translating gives CSAQNTEAFF. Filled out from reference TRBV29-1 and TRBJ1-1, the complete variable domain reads SAVISQKPSRDICQRGTSLTIQCQVDSQVTMMFWYRQQPGQSLTLIATANQGSEATYESGFVIDKFPISRPNLTFSTLTVSNMSPEDSSIYLCSAQNTEAFFGQGTRLTVV.

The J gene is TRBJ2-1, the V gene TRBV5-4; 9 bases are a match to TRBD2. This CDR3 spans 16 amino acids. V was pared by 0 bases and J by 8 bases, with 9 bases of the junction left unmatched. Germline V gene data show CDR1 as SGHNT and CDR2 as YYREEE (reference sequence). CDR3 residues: CASSLDSGRGIDEQFF. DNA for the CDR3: TGTGCCAGCAGCTTGGATAGCGGGAGAGGGATCGATGAGCAGTTCTTC.

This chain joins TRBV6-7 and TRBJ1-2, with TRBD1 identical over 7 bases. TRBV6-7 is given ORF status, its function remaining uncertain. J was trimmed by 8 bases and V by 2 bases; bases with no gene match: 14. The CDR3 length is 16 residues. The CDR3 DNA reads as TGTGCCAGCAGTTACCCGAGACCGACAGGGAACGGGGGCTACACCTTC. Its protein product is CASSYPRPTGNGGYTF.